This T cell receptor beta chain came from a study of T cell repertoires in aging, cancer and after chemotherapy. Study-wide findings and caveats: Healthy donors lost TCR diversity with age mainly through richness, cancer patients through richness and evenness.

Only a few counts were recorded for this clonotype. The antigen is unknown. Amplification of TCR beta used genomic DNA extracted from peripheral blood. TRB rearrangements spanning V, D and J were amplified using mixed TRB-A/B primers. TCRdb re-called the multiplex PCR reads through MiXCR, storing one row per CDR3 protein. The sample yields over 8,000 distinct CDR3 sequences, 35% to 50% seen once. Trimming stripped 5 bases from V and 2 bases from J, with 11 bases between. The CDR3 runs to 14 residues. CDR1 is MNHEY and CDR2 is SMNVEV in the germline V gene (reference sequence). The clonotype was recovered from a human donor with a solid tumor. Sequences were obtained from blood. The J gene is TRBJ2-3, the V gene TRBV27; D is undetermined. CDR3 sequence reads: CASSKRQDTDTQYF. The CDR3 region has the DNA TGTGCCAGCAGTAAACGGCAGGACACAGATACGCAGTATTTT.